Each of the 18 T cell receptor beta chains below was sequenced from the same sample in a study of graft-versus-host responses after intestinal transplantation (dated by TCRdb to about 2021). Reading the label with the study, this specimen's time point is: cells obtained before transplantation from donor or recipient. Libraries were constructed by the immunoSEQ multiplex PCR assay. Not all clones reach the TCRdb copy of this immuneACCESS table, which keeps in-frame sequences only. Checked studies attribute under half of the gap to unresolved V genes and leave the rest unexplained. This sample holds about 110,000 clones; more than 85% were observed only once. More than 0.95% of the sample is in the top ten clones. Antigens of these TCRs are unknown. Material: unstimulated CD8+ T cells sorted from spleen or lymph node cells, obtained before transplant. The origin of the receptors is a human donor who was the organ donor for an intestinal transplant.

Comment on this clone: Distinct nucleotide sequences in the sample also encode this CDR3. This sequence joins TRBV30 and TRBJ2-3; D gene uncertain. The CDR3 loop spans 13 amino acids. Germline V CDR1 and CDR2: GTSNPN, SVGIG (reference sequence). V lost 2 bases to trimming and J lost 0 bases, with 6 bases between them. CDR3 amino acids: CAWSSGSTDTQYF. CDR3 DNA: TGTGCCTGGAGTTCCGGGAGCACAGATACGCAGTATTTT. The variable domain in full, with the rest retrieved from reference TRBV30 and TRBJ2-3, is SQTIHQWPATLVQPVGSPLSLECTVEGTSNPNLYWYRQAAGRGLQLLFYSVGIGQISSEVPQNLSASRPQDRQFILSSKKLLLSDSGFYLCAWSSGSTDTQYFGPGTRLTVL.

The J gene is TRBJ2-1, the V gene TRBV7-6; 7 nucleotides agree with TRBD1. Trimming took 4 bases from V and 9 from J; bases not matched to a gene: 3. Germline V gene lookup returns CDR1 SGHVS and CDR2 FNYEAQ. The CDR3 contains 12 residues. The CDR3 loop reads CASSSGQVEQFF. In nucleotides, the CDR3 is TGTGCCAGCAGCTCCGGACAGGTTGAGCAGTTCTTC.

V is TRBV30 and J is TRBJ1-1, with D tentatively TRBD1 (5 bases). The V gene lost 2 bases and the J gene lost 0 bases, with 7 bases spanning the gap. This CDR3 comprises 13 residues. Germline V CDR1 and CDR2: GTSNPN, SVGIG (reference sequence). Here the CDR3 reads CAWSQGLNTEAFF. The CDR3 DNA follows: TGTGCCTGGAGTCAGGGCTTGAACACTGAAGCTTTCTTT.

The CDR3 loop reads CASSSRRGGTEAFF. The DNA of the CDR3 is TGTGCCAGCAGCTCCCGGAGAGGGGGAACTGAAGCTTTCTTT. V usage is TRBV7-9 and J usage is TRBJ1-1; a weak D match, TRBD1 (6 bases). Germline values: CDR1 SEHNR, CDR2 FQNEAQ (reference sequence). This CDR3 comprises 14 residues. V lost 4 bases, J lost 5 bases, and 14 bases lay in between.

V is TRBV12-5 and J is TRBJ1-1; 9 nucleotides agree with TRBD1. From germline, CDR1 is LGHNT and CDR2 FRNRAP. CDR3 length: 15 amino acids. With V trimmed by 1 base and J by 8 bases, 8 bases remained unmatched. CDR3 amino acids: CASGLDGGTGIEAFF. CDR3 nucleotides: TGTGCTAGTGGTTTGGACGGCGGGACAGGGATAGAAGCTTTCTTT.

This chain links TRBV30 with TRBJ2-1; TRBD2 agrees at 8 bases. V lost 6 bases, J lost 7 bases, and 5 bases stayed unmatched. CDR1 and CDR2 from the germline V gene are GTSNPN and SVGIG (reference sequence). This CDR3 spans 12 amino acids. This chain's CDR3 is CACGIAGNEQFF. For the CDR3, the DNA is TGTGCCTGTGGGATAGCGGGGAATGAGCAGTTCTTC. The whole variable domain, filled in from reference TRBV30 and TRBJ2-1, reads SQTIHQWPATLVQPVGSPLSLECTVEGTSNPNLYWYRQAAGRGLQLLFYSVGIGQISSEVPQNLSASRPQDRQFILSSKKLLLSDSGFYLCACGIAGNEQFFGPGTRLTVL.

This clone was seen once. The same CDR3 can be traced to other DNA sequences in this sample. J is TRBJ1-3 and V is TRBV5-4; D possibly corresponds to TRBD1 (6 bases). The V gene's germline CDR1 is SGHNT and CDR2 YYREEE (reference sequence). The V end lost 4 bases, the J end lost 2 bases, and 13 bases lay between the germline ends. The CDR3 is made up of 15 amino acids. CDR3 amino acids: CASSPGTPAGNTIYF. Here the CDR3 DNA reads TGTGCCAGCAGCCCCGGGACACCCGCTGGAAACACCATATATTTT.

J is TRBJ1-2 and V is TRBV19, with 7 positions matching TRBD1. Germline assignment: CDR1 LNHDA and CDR2 SQIVND (reference sequence). Trimming removed 6 bases from V and 6 bases from J; junction bases left unmatched: 10. CDR3 length: 14 amino acids. As DNA, the CDR3 is TGTGCCAGTAGGGCCCGGGGAGGGGGCAATGGCTACACCTTC. This codes for CASRARGGGNGYTF.

The rearrangement joins TRBV4-1 to TRBJ1-2; possibly TRBD1 for D (6 bases). The V end lost 0 bases, the J end lost 4 bases, and 21 bases lay between the germline ends. Looked up from germline, CDR1 is MGHRA and CDR2 is YSYEKL. This CDR3 has 18 amino acids. The CDR3 DNA sequence: TGCGCCAGCAGCCAAGATGTCTGGTGGAGCCGGGGGCTCTATGGCTACACCTTC. It translates to CASSQDVWWSRGLYGYTF.

The chain links TRBV28 to TRBJ2-1; D is tentatively TRBD1 or TRBD2 (5 bases each). The CDR3 has 12 residues. V was pared by 6 bases and J by 5 bases, with 8 bases between. From germline, CDR1 is MDHEN and CDR2 SYDVKM. CDR3 DNA: TGTGCCAGCAGCTGGGACGACAATGAGCAGTTCTTC. Amino acids: CASSWDDNEQFF.

This clone was observed a single time. V and J are TRBV9 and TRBJ2-1; the match to TRBD1 covers 11 bases. CDR3 length equals 16 residues. Unmatched junction bases numbered 8, after V lost 3 bases and J lost 6 bases. Germline V CDR1 and CDR2: SGDLS, YYNGEE. The CDR3 loop is CASSGLGQGGGNEQFF. Here the CDR3 DNA reads TGTGCCAGCAGCGGTCTGGGACAGGGGGGAGGCAATGAGCAGTTCTTC. Using reference TRBV9 and TRBJ2-1 for the parts outside the CDR3, the full variable domain is DSGVTQTPKHLITATGQRVTLRCSPRSGDLSVYWYQQSLDQGLQFLIQYYNGEERAKGNILERFSAQQFPDLHSELNLSSLELGDSALYFCASSGLGQGGGNEQFFGPGTRLTVL.

The chain has TRBV4-1 and TRBJ1-2, with 9 positions matching TRBD1. Germline CDR1 reads MGHRA; CDR2 reads YSYEKL. This CDR3 has 18 amino acids. With 4 bases clipped from V and 0 bases from J, the junction kept 12 bases outside the gene matches. The CDR3 loop is CASSLLGTGIRSNYGYTF. The CDR3 DNA sequence: TGCGCCAGCAGCCTCTTAGGGACAGGGATTCGGTCTAACTATGGCTACACCTTC.

The gene calls are TRBV4-1 and TRBJ2-2; TRBD1 matches 8 bases. From germline, CDR1 is MGHRA and CDR2 YSYEKL. The junction had 10 bases not matched to a gene; V was cut back by 4 bases and J by 3 bases. The CDR3 is 17 residues long. As DNA, the CDR3 is TGCGCCAGCAGCCCCGAGGACAGGGTTTGGGACACCGGGGAGCTGTTTTTT. Translating gives CASSPEDRVWDTGELFF.

The chain combines TRBV27 with TRBJ2-3; no firm D call. The CDR3 length is 16 residues. The germline V gene encodes CDR1 MNHEY and CDR2 SMNVEV (reference sequence). Trimming took 8 bases from V and 0 from J, leaving 18 bases between them. The CDR3 here is CASAGWRGWSTDTQYF. CDR3 DNA: TGTGCCAGCGCTGGGTGGCGCGGATGGAGCACAGATACGCAGTATTTT.

The gene calls are TRBV29-1 and TRBJ2-2; a weak D match, TRBD1 (8 bases). V lost 0 bases and J lost 6, with 17 bases in between. The CDR3 is made up of 16 amino acids. The germline gives CDR1 SQVTM, CDR2 ANQGSEA. CDR3 sequence (DNA): TGCAGCGTTGAAGATCTGAGGACAGGGAGGGCCGGGGAGCTGTTTTTT. Its translation: CSVEDLRTGRAGELFF.

The rearrangement uses TRBV2 and TRBJ1-5; D is perhaps TRBD1 (5 bases). V was clipped by 7 bases and J by 0 bases, with 10 bases between them. This CDR3 contains 14 residues. Germline V CDR1 and CDR2: SNHLY, FYNNEI. The DNA for the CDR3 is TGTGCCAGCACAGGGACGTATAGCAATCAGCCCCAGCATTTT. Translation gives CASTGTYSNQPQHF. Full variable domain (remainder filled in from reference TRBV2 and TRBJ1-5): EPEVTQTPSHQVTQMGQEVILRCVPISNHLYFYWYRQILGQKVEFLVSFYNNEISEKSEIFDDQFSVERPDGSNFTLKIRSTKLEDSAMYFCASTGTYSNQPQHFGDGTRLSIL.

This chain connects TRBV6-4 to TRBJ2-6, with no clear D. CDR3 length: 15 amino acids. The V and J ends lost 3 bases and 0 bases respectively, with 6 bases between them. CDR1 is MRHNA and CDR2 is SNTAGT in the germline V gene. The CDR3 region has the DNA TGTGCCAGCAGTGAGTCCGACTCTGGGGCCAACGTCCTGACTTTC. Its translation is CASSESDSGANVLTF.

The chain links TRBV13 to TRBJ1-3; tentatively, D is TRBD1 (5 bases). Germline V gene lookup returns CDR1 PRHDT and CDR2 FYEKMQ (reference sequence). CDR3 size: 15 residues. V was shortened by 7 bases and J by 2 bases, with 15 bases between the two germline ends. The CDR3 is CASTRRGTAGNTIYF. DNA of the CDR3: TGTGCCAGCACCCGCCGCGGGACGGCTGGAAACACCATATATTTT.